These 21 T cell receptor beta chains share one sample of origin, sequenced in a study of T cell responses to AZD1222 COVID-19 vaccine. Profiled with immunoSEQ multiplex PCR; TCRdb holds only in-frame clones, not every one. The sample lists about 120,000 clones; about 90% were seen once. The sample in question was peripheral blood, obtained on day 0 of AZD1222 vaccination. These receptors all come from an adult in good health.

The CDR3 loop reads CASRDRDPTDTQYF. The CDR3 DNA follows: TGCGCCAGCAGGGACCGGGACCCCACAGATACGCAGTATTTT. The chain carries TRBV10-2 and TRBJ2-3; D is possibly TRBD1 or TRBD2 (5 bases each). The V and J ends lost 6 bases and 2 bases respectively, with 12 bases between them. This CDR3 is built from 14 residues. Germline loops: CDR1 WSHSY, CDR2 SAAADI.

The chain recombines TRBV9 with TRBJ2-2, with a tentative D call TRBD2 (6 bases). Germline CDR1 is SGDLS and CDR2 is YYNGEE. CDR3 length: 14 amino acids. V dropped 0 bases and J dropped 7 bases, with 10 bases sitting between them. The CDR3 protein is CASSVAGRGGELFF. The CDR3 DNA reads TGTGCCAGCAGCGTAGCAGGGCGGGGCGGGGAGCTGTTTTTT.

The CDR3 sequence is CASSSASAGVYGYTF. The DNA of the CDR3 is TGTGCCAGCAGCTCGGCCTCGGCAGGGGTCTATGGCTACACCTTC. The rearrangement joins TRBV7-9 to TRBJ1-2; D may be TRBD1 (6 bases). The germline V gene encodes CDR1 SEHNR and CDR2 FQNEAQ (reference sequence). Deletions cut 4 bases from V and 4 bases from J, with 16 bases between. The CDR3 contains 15 residues.

The chain is built from TRBV5-6 and TRBJ1-2; no clear D. From germline, CDR1 is SGHDT and CDR2 YYEEEE. Trimming shortened V by 4 bases and J by 8 bases, and 12 bases separated the two germline ends. This CDR3 has 12 residues. Here the CDR3 DNA reads TGTGCCAGCAGCGGGCGGGGTTGGGGCTACACCTTC. Its protein product is CASSGRGWGYTF.

This clone was picked up one time. The chain employs TRBV3-1 (or the pseudogene TRBV3-2) and TRBJ1-2, with a weak D call TRBD1 (5 bases). Germline CDR1 is LGHDT and CDR2 is YNNKEL (reference sequence). The CDR3 consists of 15 residues. The ends were cut back, 2 bases at V and 5 bases at J, with 15 bases in the middle. The CDR3 loop reads CASSQRAAGIYGYTF. In DNA form, the CDR3 reads TGTGCCAGCAGCCAAAGGGCGGCAGGGATTTATGGCTACACCTTC.

The chain couples TRBV5-1 to TRBJ1-1; D ambiguous. Deletions cut 1 base from V and 0 bases from J, with 7 bases between. Germline V gene data show CDR1 as SGHRS and CDR2 as YFSETQ. The CDR3 consists of 14 residues. In DNA form, the CDR3 reads TGCGCCAGCAGCTTGCGGCAGATGAACACTGAAGCTTTCTTT. Translating it yields CASSLRQMNTEAFF. Using reference TRBV5-1 and TRBJ1-1 for the parts outside the CDR3, the full variable domain is KAGVTQTPRYLIKTRGQQVTLSCSPISGHRSVSWYQQTPGQGLQFLFEYFSETQRNKGNFPGRFSGRQFSNSRSEMNVSTLELGDSALYLCASSLRQMNTEAFFGQGTRLTVV.

The chain combines TRBV19 with TRBJ1-4; D call uncertain. From germline, CDR1 is LNHDA and CDR2 SQIVND (reference sequence). CDR3 length: 13 amino acids. The V gene lost 6 bases and the J gene lost 5 bases, with 10 bases spanning the gap. CDR3: CASRPTSNEKLFF. CDR3 in DNA: TGTGCCAGTAGGCCAACCTCCAATGAAAAACTGTTTTTT.

The chain combines TRBV29-1 with TRBJ2-3; 12 nucleotides align to TRBD2. The V gene's germline CDR1 is SQVTM and CDR2 ANQGSEA. The CDR3 runs 16 residues. With V trimmed by 1 base and J by 0 bases, 2 bases remained unmatched. CDR3 sequence: CSVEGTSGKSTDTQYF. In nucleotides, the CDR3 is TGCAGCGTTGAAGGGACTAGCGGGAAAAGCACAGATACGCAGTATTTT.

V is TRBV5-4 and J is TRBJ2-1, with 7 bases aligning to TRBD1. V dropped 3 bases and J dropped 2; count of bases not matched to a gene: 5. Germline values: CDR1 SGHNT, CDR2 YYREEE (reference sequence). The CDR3 loop spans 15 amino acids. The CDR3 spells CASSSNRGPYNEQFF. The CDR3, as DNA: TGTGCCAGCAGCTCCAACAGGGGCCCCTACAATGAGCAGTTCTTC.

The rearrangement joins TRBV5-1 to TRBJ2-3; D is possibly TRBD2 (5 bases). The CDR3 has 16 residues. Germline V gives CDR1 SGHRS, CDR2 YFSETQ. The germline V and J ends were trimmed by 2 bases and 3 bases, with 16 bases remaining between them. The DNA for the CDR3 is TGCGCCAGCAGCTTCGGACGGGAACTATCGACAGATACGCAGTATTTT. Translation: CASSFGRELSTDTQYF.

The chain is built from TRBV4-1 and TRBJ1-4, with 8 bases aligning to TRBD1. The J segment lost 8 bases and the V segment lost 2 bases, leaving 16 bases of the junction unmatched. The CDR3 runs to 18 residues. Germline CDR1 MGHRA, CDR2 YSYEKL. CDR3 in DNA: TGCGCCAGCAGCCAATTTCACATACCGCAGGGGGCAGGGGAAAAACTGTTTTTT. Residues: CASSQFHIPQGAGEKLFF.

The chain couples TRBV28 to TRBJ1-2, with D possibly matching TRBD1 (5 bases). The CDR3 extends over 17 amino acids. V was pared by 3 bases and J by 8 bases, with 25 bases between. Germline V CDR1 and CDR2: MDHEN, SYDVKM. CDR3 region: CASSLRGVGGWGYGYTF. CDR3 in DNA: TGTGCCAGCAGTTTGAGGGGAGTAGGAGGTTGGGGCTACGGCTACACCTTC.

The chain recombines TRBV11-2 with TRBJ1-1; 8 bases match TRBD1. There are 15 residues in the CDR3. Trimming cost V 5 bases and J 12 bases; bases outside gene matches: 17. From germline, CDR1 is SGHAT and CDR2 FQNNGV. CDR3 region: CASSNLQGAELLTFF. For the CDR3, the DNA is TGTGCCAGCAGCAACCTCCAGGGGGCCGAGCTTCTTACTTTCTTT. The full variable domain, rest sourced from reference TRBV11-2 and TRBJ1-1, is EAGVAQSPRYKIIEKRQSVAFWCNPISGHATLYWYQQILGQGPKLLIQFQNNGVVDDSQLPKDRFSAERLKGVDSTLKIQPAKLEDSAVYLCASSNLQGAELLTFFGQGTRLTVV.

The chain couples TRBV11-3 to TRBJ1-1; D call uncertain. The CDR3 runs to 14 residues. V gave up 3 bases and J gave up 4 bases, with 12 bases separating them. Germline V gene sequence: CDR1 SGHNT, CDR2 YENEEA. The CDR3 here is CASSLSRLGTEAFF. The CDR3 nucleotides are TGTGCCAGCAGCTTGAGTCGGTTGGGCACTGAAGCTTTCTTT.

The rearrangement joins TRBV11-2 to TRBJ1-2; tentative D call: TRBD1 (5 bases). Trimming stripped 6 bases from V and 8 bases from J, with 19 bases between. There are 14 residues in the CDR3. CDR1 is SGHAT and CDR2 is FQNNGV in the germline V gene. Here the CDR3 DNA reads TGTGCCAGCAGTTGGGGAGCAGGGCTTAGAGGCTACACCTTC. This encodes CASSWGAGLRGYTF.

The V and J genes are TRBV5-1 and TRBJ1-2; 9 bases agree with TRBD1. Trimming at V came to 6 bases and at J to 8 bases, leaving 11 bases not matched to a gene. The germline CDR1 and CDR2 sequences are SGHRS and YFSETQ. The CDR3 has 14 residues. This CDR3 reads CASTVDRGHGGYTF. CDR3 nucleotides: TGCGCCAGCACCGTGGACAGGGGTCACGGCGGCTACACCTTC. The full variable domain, in which reference TRBV5-1 and TRBJ1-2 provide the parts outside the CDR3, is KAGVTQTPRYLIKTRGQQVTLSCSPISGHRSVSWYQQTPGQGLQFLFEYFSETQRNKGNFPGRFSGRQFSNSRSEMNVSTLELGDSALYLCASTVDRGHGGYTFGSGTRLTVV.

The V and J genes are TRBV5-1 and TRBJ1-5; D is possibly TRBD1 (6 bases). Trimming removed 0 bases at V and 0 bases at J, with 7 bases between. Germline assignment: CDR1 SGHRS and CDR2 YFSETQ. The CDR3 totals 15 residues. The CDR3, as DNA: TGCGCCAGCAGCTTGGAGGGGGATAGCAATCAGCCCCAGCATTTT. It is translated as CASSLEGDSNQPQHF.

This chain joins TRBV9 and TRBJ1-2, with D tentatively TRBD1 (5 bases). Trimming cost V 3 bases and J 0 bases, with 18 bases left between them. The germline V gene encodes CDR1 SGDLS and CDR2 YYNGEE. The CDR3 is made up of 17 amino acids. The CDR3 DNA sequence: TGTGCCAGCAGCGGAGGGGTAGTTCGAATAGCTAACTATGGCTACACCTTC. This translates into CASSGGVVRIANYGYTF.

The chain joins TRBV18 to TRBJ1-1, with 9 bases that match TRBD1. Germline V gene lookup returns CDR1 KGHSH and CDR2 LQKENI. The CDR3 extends over 17 amino acids. V was pared by 2 bases and J by 7 bases, with 14 bases of the junction left unmatched. The CDR3: CASSPITQGAAMGEAFF. In nucleotides, the CDR3 is TGTGCCAGCTCACCAATAACACAGGGGGCGGCTATGGGTGAAGCTTTCTTT.

The J gene is TRBJ2-4, the V gene TRBV19, with 15 bases lining up with TRBD2. With 5 bases clipped from V and 2 bases from J, the junction kept 10 bases outside the gene matches. The germline V gene encodes CDR1 LNHDA and CDR2 SQIVND (reference sequence). This CDR3 contains 19 residues. Here the CDR3 DNA reads TGTGCCAGTAGTCAGCCCGGGACTAGCGGGAGGAGGTCCAAAAACATTCAGTACTTC. Translating it yields CASSQPGTSGRRSKNIQYF. Drawing the rest from reference TRBV19 and TRBJ2-4, the complete variable domain is DGGITQSPKYLFRKEGQNVTLSCEQNLNHDAMYWYRQDPGQGLRLIYYSQIVNDFQKGDIAEGYSVSREKKESFPLTVTSAQKNPTAFYLCASSQPGTSGRRSKNIQYFGAGTRLSVL.

The CDR3 spells CASSFGVQRKYF. As DNA, the CDR3 is TGTGCCAGCAGTTTTGGTGTACAGCGGAAGTACTTC. J is TRBJ2-5 and V is TRBV12-3 or TRBV12-4, with D possibly matching TRBD2 (5 bases). The CDR3 is 12 amino acids. Trimming pared 3 bases from V and 12 bases from J, leaving 14 bases between.